One sample yielded the 2 T cell receptor beta chains listed below, sequenced in a study of T cell repertoires in cytomegalovirus infection. TCRdb re-called the reads with MiXCR, one entry per CDR3 protein. Of around 800,000 distinct CDR3 sequences detected, less than 35% appear once; the ten largest clones hold under 15%. The antigens these receptors bind are not known. Specimen: cultured CD8+ T cells from PBMCs, collected from culture after CMV antigen stimulation. Every receptor here comes from a human donor in good health (CMV status not recorded). Some clones in this sample may be carry-over from other donors' samples.

The chain carries TRBV7-1 and TRBJ2-3; 9 bases map to TRBD2. TRBV7-1 is assigned to the ORF class and has an uncertain function. Unmatched junction bases numbered 8, after V lost 3 bases and J lost 4 bases. This CDR3 is 16 amino acids long. CDR3 nucleotides: TGTGCCAGCAGCTCCCGACTAGCGGTGCTGTCAGATACGCAGTATTTT. Translated, it gives CASSSRLAVLSDTQYF.

This clonotype has a handful of counts. The CDR3: CAIRRYTEELGSGANVLTF. The CDR3 DNA reads as TGTGCCATCAGGCGTTATACAGAAGAACTAGGTTCTGGGGCCAACGTCCTGACTTTC. The J gene is TRBJ2-6, the V gene TRBV10-3; D perhaps matches TRBD2 (5 bases). With 6 bases removed from V and 1 base from J, the gap between germline ends came to 22 bases. Germline loops: CDR1 ENHRY, CDR2 SYGVKD. This CDR3 spans 19 amino acids.